The entry below describes one TCR beta chain. Using immunoSEQ multiplex PCR, the repertoire was profiled, and TCRdb retains in-frame clones only, with some absent. The table records 30,000 to 40,000 clones, more than 85% of them present only once. V shed 2 bases and J 2 bases; nucleotides not matched to a gene: 11. Germline V gene lookup returns CDR1 ENHRY and CDR2 SYGVKD. There are 18 residues in the CDR3. This specimen belongs to a study of blood T cell repertoires in COVID-19. Across the study: Material from acute and convalescent COVID-19 was sourced from the United States, Italy and Spain.

This rearrangement joins TRBV10-3 to TRBJ1-5; 8 nucleotides line up with TRBD1. The specimen was peripheral blood. The origin of this receptor is a man aged 50 or older with active COVID-19. CDR3 protein: CAISEPVQGGLGNQPQHF. CDR3 coding DNA: TGTGCCATCAGTGAGCCAGTACAGGGGGGTCTGGGCAATCAGCCCCAGCATTTT.